The 16 T cell receptor beta chains below come from one sample, sequenced in a study of cytomegalovirus exposure and HLA in healthy donors. Primers: 60 Vbeta forward and 13 Jbeta reverse. Sequenced by immunoSEQ multiplex PCR; TCRdb stores in-frame clones only, minus some. The sample lists 150,000 to 200,000 clones; under 80% were seen once. The sequencing sample was made of PBMCs. These receptors were obtained from a female donor in good health and CMV-seronegative.

The chain uses TRBV13 and TRBJ2-1; 13 bases agree with TRBD2. The CDR3 is made up of 15 amino acids. Germline CDR1 reads PRHDT; CDR2 reads FYEKMQ (reference sequence). V shed 1 base and J 12 bases; nucleotides not matched to a gene: 6. CDR3 region: CASSLDGLAGAGQFF. Here the CDR3 DNA reads TGTGCCAGCAGCTTAGACGGACTAGCGGGAGCTGGGCAGTTCTTC.

The gene calls are TRBV7-9 and TRBJ2-3; tentatively, D is TRBD1 (6 bases). Germline CDR1 and CDR2: SEHNR and FQNEAQ (reference sequence). Between the trimmed V and J ends, which lost 4 bases and 6 bases, there was a span of 20 bases. This CDR3 comprises 16 residues. CDR3 protein: CASSSDGQLSGDTQYF. The CDR3, as DNA: TGTGCCAGCAGCTCAGATGGACAGTTGAGTGGCGATACGCAGTATTTT.

This sequence joins TRBV28 and TRBJ1-5; D might be TRBD1 (5 bases). Trimming cost V 6 bases and J 5 bases, with 14 bases left between them. The CDR3 covers 14 residues. Germline CDR1 reads MDHEN; CDR2 reads SYDVKM. The CDR3 here is CASSLRQGDQPQHF. CDR3 DNA sequence: TGTGCCAGCAGCCTCCGGCAGGGCGATCAGCCCCAGCATTTT.

The chain combines TRBV13 with TRBJ2-1, with 8 bases fitting TRBD1. The germline V gene has CDR1 PRHDT and CDR2 FYEKMQ (reference sequence). The CDR3 runs 14 residues. V shed 5 bases, J shed 7 bases, and the junction held 7 bases outside the gene matches. DNA for the CDR3: TGTGCCAGCAGCACACCGGACAGGGCTAATGAGCAGTTCTTC. It translates to CASSTPDRANEQFF.

The V and J genes are TRBV25-1 and TRBJ1-3; 10 bases are shared with TRBD1. The V gene's germline CDR1 is MGHDK and CDR2 SYGVNS. Losses at the gene ends were 2 bases for V and 8 bases for J; bases not matched to a gene: 9. The length of the CDR3 is 16 residues. CDR3 sequence reads: CASSELTGGRAHTIYF. In DNA form, the CDR3 reads TGTGCCAGCAGTGAACTGACAGGGGGCCGAGCGCACACCATATATTTT. Variable domain in full (rest from reference TRBV25-1 and TRBJ1-3): EADIYQTPRYLVIGTGKKITLECSQTMGHDKMYWYQQDPGMELHLIHYSYGVNSTEKGDLSSESTVSRIRTEHFPLTLESARPSHTSQYLCASSELTGGRAHTIYFGEGSWLTVV.

V usage is TRBV19 and J usage is TRBJ2-2, with 9 positions matching TRBD2. The J segment lost 5 bases and the V segment lost 5 bases, leaving 9 bases of the junction unmatched. The CDR3 runs to 16 residues. Germline V gene sequence: CDR1 LNHDA, CDR2 SQIVND (reference sequence). In DNA form, the CDR3 reads TGTGCCAGTAGTCCCCCGCGCGGGAGGGTAACCGGGGAGCTGTTTTTT. Amino acids: CASSPPRGRVTGELFF.

The chain is built from TRBV18 and TRBJ2-3; possible D gene TRBD1, 6 bases. Trimming shortened V by 3 bases and J by 1 base, and 11 bases separated the two germline ends. From germline, CDR1 is KGHSH and CDR2 LQKENI. The CDR3 has 15 residues. CDR3 amino acids: CASSPEQGGTDTQYF. DNA for the CDR3: TGTGCCAGCTCACCGGAACAGGGCGGCACAGATACGCAGTATTTT.

The gene calls are TRBV29-1 and TRBJ1-1; D gene uncertain. Germline values: CDR1 SQVTM, CDR2 ANQGSEA. Trimming shortened V by 6 bases and J by 8 bases, and 10 bases separated the two germline ends. There are 10 residues in the CDR3. The CDR3 DNA follows: TGCAGCGTCCACTCGGTGGAAGCTTTCTTT. It is translated as CSVHSVEAFF.

This clone is a singleton in its sample. The chain couples TRBV7-9 to TRBJ1-3; no firm D call. Between the trimmed V and J ends, which lost 1 base and 0 bases, there was a span of 10 bases. CDR1 is SEHNR and CDR2 is FQNEAQ in the germline V gene (reference sequence). The length of the CDR3 is 16 residues. CDR3 nucleotides: TGTGCCAGCAGCTTAGGGGCCTCCACCTCTGGAAACACCATATATTTT. Its translation is CASSLGASTSGNTIYF. Drawing the rest from reference TRBV7-9 and TRBJ1-3, the complete variable domain is DTGVSQNPRHKITKRGQNVTFRCDPISEHNRLYWYRQTLGQGPEFLTYFQNEAQLEKSRLLSDRFSAERPKGSFSTLEIQRTEQGDSAMYLCASSLGASTSGNTIYFGEGSWLTVV.

This chain connects TRBV11-3 to TRBJ1-1; a possible D gene is TRBD1 (5 bases). The CDR3 loop spans 16 amino acids. Per germline, CDR1 SGHNT and CDR2 YENEEA. V shed 3 bases and J shed 1 base, with 15 bases lying between them. The CDR3 region is CASSFYGGGENTEAFF. In DNA form, the CDR3 reads TGTGCCAGCAGCTTTTACGGGGGTGGAGAGAACACTGAAGCTTTCTTT.

The rearrangement joins TRBV4-1 to TRBJ1-4, with a possible D match to TRBD1 (6 bases). There are 18 residues in the CDR3. The germline V and J ends were trimmed by 1 base and 0 bases, with 15 bases remaining between them. Per the germline V gene, CDR1 is MGHRA and CDR2 is YSYEKL. CDR3 DNA sequence: TGCGCCAGCAGCCAAGTAAAAGGGGGGGTAGCAACTAATGAAAAACTGTTTTTT. It encodes CASSQVKGGVATNEKLFF.

This sequence joins TRBV7-9 and TRBJ2-1; 7 bases match TRBD2. The CDR3 is 15 residues long. The J segment lost 1 base and the V segment lost 5 bases, leaving 5 bases of the junction unmatched. Germline loops: CDR1 SEHNR, CDR2 FQNEAQ (reference sequence). The CDR3 nucleotides are TGTGCCAGCAGCACCGAGCGGGATTCCTACAATGAGCAGTTCTTC. This translates into CASSTERDSYNEQFF.

The chain recombines TRBV5-4 with TRBJ2-7; tentative D call: TRBD2 (7 bases). V lost 3 bases to trimming and J lost 0 bases, with 16 bases between them. Germline V CDR1 and CDR2: SGHNT, YYREEE (reference sequence). CDR3 length equals 16 residues. The CDR3 here is CASSWGGGFSSYEQYF. The CDR3 DNA reads as TGTGCCAGCAGCTGGGGGGGCGGGTTCAGCTCCTACGAGCAGTACTTC.

V gene TRBV5-8 combines with J gene TRBJ1-4; TRBD1 is a possible D gene (6 bases). CDR3 size: 15 residues. V was pared by 4 bases and J by 6 bases, with 16 bases between. Germline values: CDR1 SGHTS, CDR2 YDEGEE. The CDR3 sequence is CASSHDQGYDEKLFF. In nucleotides, the CDR3 is TGTGCCAGCAGCCATGATCAGGGGTACGATGAAAAACTGTTTTTT.

This rearrangement joins TRBV19 to TRBJ2-3, with D unclear. The CDR3 contains 16 residues. V dropped 4 bases and J dropped 2 bases, with 16 bases sitting between them. The germline V gene has CDR1 LNHDA and CDR2 SQIVND (reference sequence). The CDR3 DNA is TGTGCCAGTAGTACCAGCGCTTCCGCTCCCACAGATACGCAGTATTTT. This sequence encodes CASSTSASAPTDTQYF.

Here the CDR3 DNA reads TGTGCCAGCAGCTTGGGTCCTGCGGGGCCTGACGTTGAACTCTACGAGCAGTACTTC. The encoded protein is CASSLGPAGPDVELYEQYF. The J gene is TRBJ2-7, the V gene TRBV5-4, with a tentative D call TRBD2 (6 bases). Trimming removed 0 bases from V and 3 bases from J, with 25 bases in between. The CDR3 is 19 amino acids. CDR1 is SGHNT and CDR2 is YYREEE in the germline V gene (reference sequence). Together with reference TRBV5-4 and TRBJ2-7, the CDR3 gives the full variable domain: ETGVTQSPTHLIKTRGQQVTLRCSSQSGHNTVSWYQQALGQGPQFIFQYYREEENGRGNFPPRFSGLQFPNYSSELNVNALELDDSALYLCASSLGPAGPDVELYEQYFGPGTRLTVT.